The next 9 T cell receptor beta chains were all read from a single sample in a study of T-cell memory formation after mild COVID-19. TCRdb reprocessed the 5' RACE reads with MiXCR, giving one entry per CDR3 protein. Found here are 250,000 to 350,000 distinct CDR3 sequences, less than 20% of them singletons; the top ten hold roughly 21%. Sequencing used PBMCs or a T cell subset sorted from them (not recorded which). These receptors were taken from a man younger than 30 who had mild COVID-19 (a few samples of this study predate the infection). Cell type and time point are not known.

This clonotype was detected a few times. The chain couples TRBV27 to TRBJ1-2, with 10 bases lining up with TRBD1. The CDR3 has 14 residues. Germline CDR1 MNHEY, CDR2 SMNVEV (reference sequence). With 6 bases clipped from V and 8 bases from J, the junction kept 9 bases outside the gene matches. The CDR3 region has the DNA TGTGCCAGCAGGCCGGGACAGGGGATGGGAGGCTACACCTTC. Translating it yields CASRPGQGMGGYTF.

The CDR3 reads CASSDPGRTGELFF. As DNA, the CDR3 is TGTGCCAGCAGTGATCCAGGGAGGACCGGGGAGCTGTTTTTT. The chain employs TRBV2 and TRBJ2-2, with TRBD2 as a possible D gene (6 bases). Between the trimmed V and J ends, which lost 3 bases and 5 bases, there was a span of 10 bases. The CDR3 covers 14 residues. The germline CDR1 and CDR2 sequences are SNHLY and FYNNEI.

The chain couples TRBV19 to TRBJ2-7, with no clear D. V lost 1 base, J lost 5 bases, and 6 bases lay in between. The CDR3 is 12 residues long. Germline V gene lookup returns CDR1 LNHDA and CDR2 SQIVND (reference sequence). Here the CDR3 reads CASSIGANEQYF. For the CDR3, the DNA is TGTGCCAGTAGTATAGGGGCGAACGAGCAGTACTTC.

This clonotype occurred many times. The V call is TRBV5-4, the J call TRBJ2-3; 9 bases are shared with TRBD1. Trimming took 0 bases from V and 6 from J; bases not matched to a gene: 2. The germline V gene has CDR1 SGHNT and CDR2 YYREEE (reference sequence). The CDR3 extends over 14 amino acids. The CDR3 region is CASSLGTGEDTQYF. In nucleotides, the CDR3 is TGTGCCAGCAGCTTGGGGACAGGGGAGGATACGCAGTATTTT. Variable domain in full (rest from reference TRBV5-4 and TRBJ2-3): ETGVTQSPTHLIKTRGQQVTLRCSSQSGHNTVSWYQQALGQGPQFIFQYYREEENGRGNFPPRFSGLQFPNYSSELNVNALELDDSALYLCASSLGTGEDTQYFGPGTRLTVL.

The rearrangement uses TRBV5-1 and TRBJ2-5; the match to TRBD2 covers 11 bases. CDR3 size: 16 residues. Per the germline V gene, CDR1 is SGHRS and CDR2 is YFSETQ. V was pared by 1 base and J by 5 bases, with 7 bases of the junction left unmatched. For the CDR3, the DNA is TGCGCCAGCAGCTTGAGGCCTAGCGGGGGGTTGGAGACCCAGTACTTC. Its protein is CASSLRPSGGLETQYF.

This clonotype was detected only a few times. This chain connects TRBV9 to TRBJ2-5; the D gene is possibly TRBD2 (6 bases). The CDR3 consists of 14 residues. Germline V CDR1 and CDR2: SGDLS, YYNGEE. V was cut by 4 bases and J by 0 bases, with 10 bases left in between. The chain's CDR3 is CASSPRGDQETQYF. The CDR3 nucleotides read TGTGCCAGCAGCCCTCGCGGGGACCAAGAGACCCAGTACTTC.

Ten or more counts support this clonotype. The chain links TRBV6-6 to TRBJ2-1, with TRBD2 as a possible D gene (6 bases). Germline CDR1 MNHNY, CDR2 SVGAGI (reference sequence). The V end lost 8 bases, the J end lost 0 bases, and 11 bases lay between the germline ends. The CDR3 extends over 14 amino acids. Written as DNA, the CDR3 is TGTGCCAGCGGCGGGGCAAGCTCCTACAATGAGCAGTTCTTC. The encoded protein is CASGGASSYNEQFF.

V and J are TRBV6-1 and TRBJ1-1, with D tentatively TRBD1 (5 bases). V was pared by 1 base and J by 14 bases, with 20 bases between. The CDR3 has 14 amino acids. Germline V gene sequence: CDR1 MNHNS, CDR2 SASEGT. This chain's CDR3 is CASSEGLLGPKWFF. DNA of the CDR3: TGTGCCAGCAGTGAAGGGCTACTGGGACCGAAGTGGTTCTTT.

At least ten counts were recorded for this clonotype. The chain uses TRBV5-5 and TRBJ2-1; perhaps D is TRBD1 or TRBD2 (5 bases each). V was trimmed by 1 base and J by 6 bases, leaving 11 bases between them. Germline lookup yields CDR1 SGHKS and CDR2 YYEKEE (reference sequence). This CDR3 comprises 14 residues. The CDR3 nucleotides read TGTGCCAGCAGCTTGCAAGGGGCGGGCAATGAGCAGTTCTTC. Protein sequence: CASSLQGAGNEQFF.